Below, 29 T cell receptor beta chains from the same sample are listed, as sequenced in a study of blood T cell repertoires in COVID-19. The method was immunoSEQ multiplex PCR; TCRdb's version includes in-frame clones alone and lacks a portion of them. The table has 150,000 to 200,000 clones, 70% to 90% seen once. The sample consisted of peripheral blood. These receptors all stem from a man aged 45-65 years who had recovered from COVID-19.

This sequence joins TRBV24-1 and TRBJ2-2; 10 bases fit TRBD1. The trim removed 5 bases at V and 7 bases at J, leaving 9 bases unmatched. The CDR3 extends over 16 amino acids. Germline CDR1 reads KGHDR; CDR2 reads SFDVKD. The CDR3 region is CATSGRQGAPGGELFF. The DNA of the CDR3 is TGTGCCACCAGTGGACGACAGGGGGCGCCCGGCGGGGAGCTGTTTTTT.

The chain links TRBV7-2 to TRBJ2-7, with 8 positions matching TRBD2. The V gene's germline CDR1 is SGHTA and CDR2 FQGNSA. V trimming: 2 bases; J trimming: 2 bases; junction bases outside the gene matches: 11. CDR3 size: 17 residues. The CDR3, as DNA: TGTGCCAGCAGCTTATCGACCGGCGGGGGGCTTACCTACGAGCAGTACTTC. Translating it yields CASSLSTGGGLTYEQYF.

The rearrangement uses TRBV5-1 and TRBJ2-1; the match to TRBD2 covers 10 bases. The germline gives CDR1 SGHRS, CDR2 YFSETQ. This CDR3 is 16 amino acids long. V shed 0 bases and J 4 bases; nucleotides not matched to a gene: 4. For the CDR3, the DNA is TGCGCCAGCAGCTTGGCAGTAGCGGGAGGATACAATGAGCAGTTCTTC. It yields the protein CASSLAVAGGYNEQFF.

The CDR3: CATRDRGGYGYTF. CDR3 sequence (DNA): TGTGCCACCAGGGACAGGGGAGGCTATGGCTACACCTTC. The V and J genes are TRBV24-1 and TRBJ1-2; TRBD1 aligns across 9 bases. The junction had 3 bases not matched to a gene; V was cut back by 7 bases and J by 4 bases. The CDR3 spans 13 residues. Germline V gene lookup returns CDR1 KGHDR and CDR2 SFDVKD.

CDR3: CASSRGLAANTDTQYF. The CDR3 DNA reads TGTGCCAGCAGCAGAGGACTAGCGGCTAACACAGATACGCAGTATTTT. The chain is built from TRBV6-4 and TRBJ2-3, with 10 bases fitting TRBD2. V was clipped by 6 bases and J by 2 bases; unmatched bases: 8. This CDR3 has 16 amino acids. Germline CDR1 MRHNA, CDR2 SNTAGT.

Here the CDR3 reads CACATQGGQPQHF. In nucleotides, the CDR3 is TGTGCCTGCGCGACACAGGGCGGGCAGCCCCAGCATTTT. The V and J genes are TRBV30 and TRBJ1-5, with D perhaps TRBD1 (6 bases). Germline V lookup: CDR1 GTSNPN, CDR2 SVGIG (reference sequence). The CDR3 extends over 13 amino acids. V gave up 6 bases and J gave up 7 bases, with 16 bases separating them. The full variable domain, rest sourced from reference TRBV30 and TRBJ1-5, is SQTIHQWPATLVQPVGSPLSLECTVEGTSNPNLYWYRQAAGRGLQLLFYSVGIGQISSEVPQNLSASRPQDRQFILSSKKLLLSDSGFYLCACATQGGQPQHFGDGTRLSIL.

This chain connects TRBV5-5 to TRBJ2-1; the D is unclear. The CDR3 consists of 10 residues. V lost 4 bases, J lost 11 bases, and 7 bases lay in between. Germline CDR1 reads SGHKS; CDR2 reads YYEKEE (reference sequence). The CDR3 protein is CASSQVQQFF. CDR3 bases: TGTGCCAGCAGCCAGGTCCAGCAGTTCTTC.

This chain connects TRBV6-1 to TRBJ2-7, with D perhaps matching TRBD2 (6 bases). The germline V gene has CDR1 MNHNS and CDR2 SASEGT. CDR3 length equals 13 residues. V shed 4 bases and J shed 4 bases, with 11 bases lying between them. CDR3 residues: CASSGSGKYEQYF. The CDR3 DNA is TGTGCCAGCAGTGGTAGCGGAAAATACGAGCAGTACTTC.

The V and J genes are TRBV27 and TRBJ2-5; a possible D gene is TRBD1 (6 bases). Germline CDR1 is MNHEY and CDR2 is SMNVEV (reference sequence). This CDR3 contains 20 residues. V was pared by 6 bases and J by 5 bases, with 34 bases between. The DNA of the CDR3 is TGTGCCAGCAGCATTCCACGGGTTACCTCGGGACAAGCCTCGGGGGAGACCCAGTACTTC. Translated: CASSIPRVTSGQASGETQYF.

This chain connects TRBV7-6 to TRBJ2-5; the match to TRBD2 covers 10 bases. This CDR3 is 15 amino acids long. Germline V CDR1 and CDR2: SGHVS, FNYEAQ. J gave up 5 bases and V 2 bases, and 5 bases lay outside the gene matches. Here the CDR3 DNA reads TGTGCCAGCAGCTTACCAAGCGGGAGGGAGGAGACCCAGTACTTC. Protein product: CASSLPSGREETQYF.

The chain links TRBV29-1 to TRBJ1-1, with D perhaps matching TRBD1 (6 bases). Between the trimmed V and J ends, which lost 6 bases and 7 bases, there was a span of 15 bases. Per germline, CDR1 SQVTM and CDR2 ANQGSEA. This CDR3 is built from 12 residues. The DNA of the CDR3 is TGCAGCGTGGGGACCCGCAGGGGTGAAGCTTTCTTT. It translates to CSVGTRRGEAFF.

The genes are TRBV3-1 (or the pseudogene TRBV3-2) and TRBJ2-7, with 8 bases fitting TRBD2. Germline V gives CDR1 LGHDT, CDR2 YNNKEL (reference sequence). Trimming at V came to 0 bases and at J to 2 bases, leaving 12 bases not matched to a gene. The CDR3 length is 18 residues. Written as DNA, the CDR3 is TGTGCCAGCAGCCAAGACCTCTCCCGGGAGGGCCGAGCCTACGAGCAGTACTTC. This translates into CASSQDLSREGRAYEQYF.

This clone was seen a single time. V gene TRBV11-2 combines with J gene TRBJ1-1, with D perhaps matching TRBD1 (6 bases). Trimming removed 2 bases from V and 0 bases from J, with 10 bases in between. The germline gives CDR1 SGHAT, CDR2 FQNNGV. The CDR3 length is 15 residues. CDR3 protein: CASSLRTALNTEAFF. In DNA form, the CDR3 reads TGTGCCAGCAGCTTAAGGACAGCCTTGAACACTGAAGCTTTCTTT. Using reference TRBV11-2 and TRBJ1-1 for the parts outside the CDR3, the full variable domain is EAGVAQSPRYKIIEKRQSVAFWCNPISGHATLYWYQQILGQGPKLLIQFQNNGVVDDSQLPKDRFSAERLKGVDSTLKIQPAKLEDSAVYLCASSLRTALNTEAFFGQGTRLTVV.

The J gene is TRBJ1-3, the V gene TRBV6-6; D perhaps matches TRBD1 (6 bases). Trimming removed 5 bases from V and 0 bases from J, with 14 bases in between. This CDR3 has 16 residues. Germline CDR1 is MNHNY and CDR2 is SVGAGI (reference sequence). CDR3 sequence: CASSKQGPFSGNTIYF. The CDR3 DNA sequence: TGTGCCAGCAGTAAACAGGGACCTTTCTCTGGAAACACCATATATTTT.

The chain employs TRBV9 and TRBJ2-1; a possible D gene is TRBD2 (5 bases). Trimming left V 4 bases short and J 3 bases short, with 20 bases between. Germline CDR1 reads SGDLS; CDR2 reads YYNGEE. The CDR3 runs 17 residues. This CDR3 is CASSISTTDLRYNEQFF. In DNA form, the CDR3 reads TGTGCCAGCAGCATCAGTACGACGGACTTGCGCTACAATGAGCAGTTCTTC.

The CDR3 sequence: CASSPYSGLTPYEQYF. The DNA of the CDR3 is TGTGCCAGCTCACCCTATAGCGGGCTAACCCCCTACGAGCAGTACTTC. The V and J genes are TRBV18 and TRBJ2-7; 7 bases agree with TRBD2. CDR1 is KGHSH, CDR2 LQKENI, per germline. CDR3 length: 16 residues. V lost 3 bases, J lost 2 bases, and 10 bases stayed unmatched.

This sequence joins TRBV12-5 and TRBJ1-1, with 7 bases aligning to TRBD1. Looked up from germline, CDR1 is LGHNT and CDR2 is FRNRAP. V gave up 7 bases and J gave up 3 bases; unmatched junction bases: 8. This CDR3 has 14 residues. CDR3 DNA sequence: TGTGCTAGTGAAAAGAACAGGGGATACACTGAAGCTTTCTTT. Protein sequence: CASEKNRGYTEAFF.

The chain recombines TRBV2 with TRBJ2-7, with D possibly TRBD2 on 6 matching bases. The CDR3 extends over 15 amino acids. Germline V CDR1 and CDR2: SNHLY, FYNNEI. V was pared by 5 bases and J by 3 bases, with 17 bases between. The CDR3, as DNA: TGTGCCAGCAGTCTCCTTGACGGGGGTAACTACGAGCAGTACTTC. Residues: CASSLLDGGNYEQYF.

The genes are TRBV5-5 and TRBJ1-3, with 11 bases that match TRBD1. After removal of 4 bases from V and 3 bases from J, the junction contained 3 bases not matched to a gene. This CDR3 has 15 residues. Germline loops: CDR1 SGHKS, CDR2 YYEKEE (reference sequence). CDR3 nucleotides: TGTGCCAGCAGCCCGGGACAGGGGGGTGGAAACACCATATATTTT. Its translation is CASSPGQGGGNTIYF.

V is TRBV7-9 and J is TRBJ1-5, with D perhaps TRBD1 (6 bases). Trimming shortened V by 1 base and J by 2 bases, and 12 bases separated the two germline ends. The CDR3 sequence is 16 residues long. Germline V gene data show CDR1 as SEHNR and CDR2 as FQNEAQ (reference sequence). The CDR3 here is CASSLEGEGGNQPQHF. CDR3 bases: TGTGCCAGCAGCTTAGAGGGGGAAGGTGGCAATCAGCCCCAGCATTTT.

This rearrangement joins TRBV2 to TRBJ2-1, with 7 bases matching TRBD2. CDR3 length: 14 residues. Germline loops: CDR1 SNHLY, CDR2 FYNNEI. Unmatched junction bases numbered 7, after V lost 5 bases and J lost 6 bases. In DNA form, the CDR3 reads TGTGCCAGCAGTCTGACTAGCTTGCCCAATGAGCAGTTCTTC. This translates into CASSLTSLPNEQFF. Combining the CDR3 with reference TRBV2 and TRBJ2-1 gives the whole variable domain EPEVTQTPSHQVTQMGQEVILRCVPISNHLYFYWYRQILGQKVEFLVSFYNNEISEKSEIFDDQFSVERPDGSNFTLKIRSTKLEDSAMYFCASSLTSLPNEQFFGPGTRLTVL.

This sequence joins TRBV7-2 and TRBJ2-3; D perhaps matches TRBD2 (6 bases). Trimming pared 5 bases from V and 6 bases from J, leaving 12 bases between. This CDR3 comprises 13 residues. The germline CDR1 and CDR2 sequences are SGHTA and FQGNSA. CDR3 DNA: TGTGCCAGCAGCGGGGGACTGTGGGATACGCAGTATTTT. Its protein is CASSGGLWDTQYF.

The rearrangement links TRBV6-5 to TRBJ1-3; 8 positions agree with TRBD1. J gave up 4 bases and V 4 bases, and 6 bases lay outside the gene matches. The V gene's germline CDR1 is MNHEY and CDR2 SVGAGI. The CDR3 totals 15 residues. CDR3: CASSSPTGGGNTIYF. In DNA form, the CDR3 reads TGTGCCAGCAGTTCCCCTACAGGGGGAGGAAACACCATATATTTT.

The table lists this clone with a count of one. The CDR3 protein is CASSAGGTNTGELFF. Written as DNA, the CDR3 is TGTGCCAGCAGTGCTGGGGGGACTAACACCGGGGAGCTGTTTTTT. The chain combines TRBV2 with TRBJ2-2, with D possibly being TRBD2 (6 bases). The V gene's germline CDR1 is SNHLY and CDR2 FYNNEI. The CDR3 extends over 15 amino acids. Trimming removed 4 bases from V and 2 bases from J, with 11 bases in between.

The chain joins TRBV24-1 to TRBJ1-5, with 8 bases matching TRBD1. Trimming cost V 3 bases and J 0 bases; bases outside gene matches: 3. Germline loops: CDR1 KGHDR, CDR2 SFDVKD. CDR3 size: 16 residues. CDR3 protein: CATSDPTGDSNQPQHF. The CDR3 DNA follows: TGTGCCACCAGTGATCCGACAGGGGATAGCAATCAGCCCCAGCATTTT.

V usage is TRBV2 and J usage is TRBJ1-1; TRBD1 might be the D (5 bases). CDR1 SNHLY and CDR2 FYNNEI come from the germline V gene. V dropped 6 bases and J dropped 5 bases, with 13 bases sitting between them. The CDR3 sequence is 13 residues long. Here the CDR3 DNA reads TGTGCCAGCAGGACCCCAGGGTCGACTGAAGCTTTCTTT. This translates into CASRTPGSTEAFF.

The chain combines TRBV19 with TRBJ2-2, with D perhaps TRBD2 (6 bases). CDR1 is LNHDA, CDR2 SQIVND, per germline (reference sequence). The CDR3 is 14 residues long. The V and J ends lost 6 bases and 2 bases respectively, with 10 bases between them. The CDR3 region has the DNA TGTGCCAGTAGCGGGAGAGCAAACACCGGGGAGCTGTTTTTT. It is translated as CASSGRANTGELFF.

The CDR3 region has the DNA TGTGCCAGCAGCCTTTCGGGACAGGGAGGACCCCAGTACTTC. It specifies CASSLSGQGGPQYF. The chain recombines TRBV7-9 with TRBJ2-5; 9 bases map to TRBD1. V was clipped by 5 bases and J by 9 bases; unmatched bases: 10. The CDR3 is 14 amino acids. Germline CDR1 is SEHNR and CDR2 is FQNEAQ (reference sequence).

Here the CDR3 DNA reads TGTGCCAGCAGTTACCCGGGGACAGGGAACTACGAGCAGTACTTC. It encodes CASSYPGTGNYEQYF. V is TRBV6-2 or TRBV6-3 and J is TRBJ2-7, with 9 bases aligning to TRBD1. This CDR3 has 15 residues. CDR1 is MNHEY, CDR2 SVGEGT, per germline. V was clipped by 2 bases and J by 3 bases; unmatched bases: 5.